The source of this T cell receptor (beta chain) is a study of blood T cells in healthy people across ages. PBMCs, at least 7 million per sample, were isolated. RNA extraction gave at least 5.5 micrograms of total RNA per sample. A J-beta primer mix and a sample-barcoded 5' primer were used in a second PCR of roughly 6 to 11 cycles. TCRdb analysed the 5' RACE reads with MiXCR anew, one entry per CDR3 protein. The sample carries more than 1.4 million distinct CDR3 sequences, approximately 38% recorded once. The sequence came from a woman aged 18-30 years in good health. The sequencing sample was made of blood.

CDR3 protein: CASSSTPGENTEAFF. The CDR3 coding sequence is TGTGCCAGCAGTTCCACACCAGGGGAGAACACTGAAGCTTTCTTT. The chain recombines TRBV6-1 with TRBJ1-1, with TRBD1 as a possible D gene (6 bases). V was cut by 5 bases and J by 1 base, with 14 bases left in between. CDR3 length: 15 residues. The germline V gene encodes CDR1 MNHNS and CDR2 SASEGT.